Presented here are 21 T cell receptor beta chains from one specimen sequenced in a study of cytomegalovirus exposure and HLA in healthy donors. Both 60 Vbeta primers and 13 Jbeta primers went into the PCR. Clones were sequenced by immunoSEQ multiplex PCR, and TCRdb holds only the in-frame ones, with some missing. The data show some 170,000 clones, roughly 85% seen once. Sequencing was performed on PBMCs. These receptors were obtained from a man aged 35 to 55 in good health and CMV-seropositive.

The V and J genes are TRBV11-3 and TRBJ2-1; 7 bases are a match to TRBD2. Germline CDR1 SGHNT, CDR2 YENEEA. Trimming took 4 bases from V and 7 from J; bases not matched to a gene: 4. The length of the CDR3 is 13 residues. This CDR3 is CASSWREQNEQFF. The CDR3 coding sequence is TGTGCCAGCAGCTGGCGGGAGCAGAATGAGCAGTTCTTC.

The chain combines TRBV10-3 with TRBJ1-1; D is undetermined. Between the trimmed V and J ends, which lost 10 bases and 1 base, there was a span of 7 bases. Germline V lookup: CDR1 ENHRY, CDR2 SYGVKD. CDR3 length: 11 amino acids. CDR3 bases: TGTGCCACGGAGGAGAACACTGAAGCTTTCTTT. This codes for CATEENTEAFF.

This chain uses TRBV11-3 with TRBJ2-1; TRBD2 matches at 9 bases. This CDR3 is 17 amino acids long. The V gene end was trimmed by 0 bases and the J gene end by 4 bases; junction bases not matched to a gene: 7. Germline assignment: CDR1 SGHNT and CDR2 YENEEA. CDR3 sequence (DNA): TGTGCCAGCAGCTTAGAATCGGCGGGAGGGCTGTACAATGAGCAGTTCTTC. Amino acid sequence: CASSLESAGGLYNEQFF.

This chain uses TRBV28 with TRBJ2-7; 9 nucleotides match TRBD1. The ends lost 3 bases at V and 3 bases at J; junction bases unmatched: 6. This CDR3 is built from 15 residues. In germline, CDR1 is MDHEN, CDR2 SYDVKM. The CDR3 bases are TGTGCCAGCAGTTTTTCGACAGGGGGAAACTACGAGCAGTACTTC. Amino acid sequence: CASSFSTGGNYEQYF.

The gene calls are TRBV5-1 and TRBJ1-3; 8 nucleotides match TRBD1. CDR1 and CDR2 from the germline V gene are SGHRS and YFSETQ. The CDR3 is 14 residues long. Unmatched junction bases numbered 4, after V lost 4 bases and J lost 4 bases. The CDR3 is CASSRTGLGNTIYF. Here the CDR3 DNA reads TGCGCCAGCAGCCGGACAGGGTTAGGAAACACCATATATTTT.

This chain joins TRBV10-1 and TRBJ2-4, with 7 bases aligning to TRBD1. The CDR3 consists of 16 residues. Per the germline V gene, CDR1 is WNHNN and CDR2 is SYGVQD (reference sequence). V was pared by 8 bases and J by 2 bases, with 12 bases of the junction left unmatched. DNA of the CDR3: TGCGCCAGCGCGACACGACAGGGTCTGCCCAAAAACATTCAGTACTTC. It is translated as CASATRQGLPKNIQYF.

This clone has just a few counts. The chain joins TRBV7-6 to TRBJ1-3; D remains ambiguous. The CDR3 consists of 15 residues. Trimming removed 2 bases at V and 0 bases at J, with 8 bases between. In germline, CDR1 is SGHVS, CDR2 FNYEAQ. CDR3 region: CASSLNYNSGNTIYF. The CDR3 bases are TGTGCCAGCAGCTTAAATTACAACTCTGGAAACACCATATATTTT.

The V call is TRBV9, the J call TRBJ2-3; 11 nucleotides line up with TRBD2. CDR3 length equals 16 residues. Germline V gene data show CDR1 as SGDLS and CDR2 as YYNGEE. Germline trimming cut 0 bases from V and 4 bases from J; bases unmatched to any gene: 4. CDR3 nucleotide sequence: TGTGCCAGCAGCGTAGAGGGGACTAGCGGTTCAGATACGCAGTATTTT. It yields the protein CASSVEGTSGSDTQYF.

The chain links TRBV10-1 to TRBJ1-4, with D perhaps TRBD1 (6 bases). Looked up from germline, CDR1 is WNHNN and CDR2 is SYGVQD (reference sequence). V was trimmed by 2 bases and J by 4 bases, leaving 14 bases between them. This CDR3 has 16 amino acids. The CDR3 loop reads CASSEGLGQHNEKLFF. The CDR3 nucleotides read TGCGCCAGCAGTGAGGGGCTAGGACAGCATAATGAAAAACTGTTTTTT.

CDR3 sequence: CASSYSAGGADTQYF. In DNA form, the CDR3 reads TGTGCCAGCAGTTACTCGGCGGGTGGGGCAGATACGCAGTATTTT. V is TRBV6-5 and J is TRBJ2-3; tentatively, D is TRBD2 (5 bases). V lost 0 bases and J 4 bases, leaving 11 bases between the germline ends. The CDR3 length is 15 residues. Per germline, CDR1 MNHEY and CDR2 SVGAGI.

The CDR3 DNA follows: TGTGCCAGTAGTCCGGGGTCCTTGCGAGGCACAGATACGCAGTATTTT. This codes for CASSPGSLRGTDTQYF. V gene TRBV19 combines with J gene TRBJ2-3; D possibly corresponds to TRBD2 (5 bases). The CDR3 has 16 residues. The germline V gene encodes CDR1 LNHDA and CDR2 SQIVND (reference sequence). V shed 5 bases and J shed 1 base, with 16 bases lying between them.

The J gene is TRBJ2-1, the V gene TRBV19; TRBD2 aligns across 7 bases. The CDR3 has 19 residues. Germline loops: CDR1 LNHDA, CDR2 SQIVND (reference sequence). V lost 0 bases and J lost 8; bases outside the gene matches: 19. As DNA, the CDR3 is TGTGCCAGTAGTATAGATCTAACGGGCGGGAGCCGTACTGACGATGAGCAGTTCTTC. Protein product: CASSIDLTGGSRTDDEQFF.

V and J are TRBV9 and TRBJ2-5, with D possibly being TRBD2 (6 bases). This CDR3 is built from 16 residues. Per the germline V gene, CDR1 is SGDLS and CDR2 is YYNGEE. The germline V and J ends were trimmed by 1 base and 2 bases, with 15 bases remaining between them. CDR3 nucleotides: TGTGCCAGCAGCGTAAGAAGTAGCGGAGGGCAAGAGACCCAGTACTTC. Translated: CASSVRSSGGQETQYF. The variable domain in full, completed from reference TRBV9 and TRBJ2-5, reads DSGVTQTPKHLITATGQRVTLRCSPRSGDLSVYWYQQSLDQGLQFLIQYYNGEERAKGNILERFSAQQFPDLHSELNLSSLELGDSALYFCASSVRSSGGQETQYFGPGTRLLVL.

The rearrangement links TRBV28 to TRBJ2-1, with a possible D match to TRBD2 (6 bases). The germline V and J ends were trimmed by 6 bases and 8 bases, with 8 bases remaining between them. The CDR3 spans 11 residues. In germline, CDR1 is MDHEN, CDR2 SYDVKM. CDR3 residues: CASRGLYEQFF. The DNA of the CDR3 is TGTGCCAGCAGGGGACTGTATGAGCAGTTCTTC. The whole variable domain, remainder taken from reference TRBV28 and TRBJ2-1, is DVKVTQSSRYLVKRTGEKVFLECVQDMDHENMFWYRQDPGLGLRLIYFSYDVKMKEKGDIPEGYSVSREKKERFSLILESASTNQTSMYLCASRGLYEQFFGPGTRLTVL.

A few counts support this clone. The chain has TRBV10-3 and TRBJ2-1, with no clear D. The CDR3 is 15 residues long. Trimming left V 0 bases short and J 2 bases short, with 8 bases between. Per germline, CDR1 ENHRY and CDR2 SYGVKD. The CDR3 loop is CAISESAYTYNEQFF. CDR3 coding DNA: TGTGCCATCAGTGAGTCGGCATATACCTACAATGAGCAGTTCTTC.

The chain links TRBV28 to TRBJ1-5; D remains ambiguous. The germline gives CDR1 MDHEN, CDR2 SYDVKM. V was pared by 5 bases and J by 2 bases, with 13 bases between. The CDR3 runs to 15 residues. In nucleotides, the CDR3 is TGTGCCAGCAGTCAACTAACCCGGGGCAATCAGCCCCAGCATTTT. This gives the protein CASSQLTRGNQPQHF.

Of note for this clone: Sequence at one end of the junction differs from germline and may be a read error. The V and J genes are TRBV4-2 and TRBJ2-4; 8 nucleotides line up with TRBD1. In germline, CDR1 is LGHNA, CDR2 YNFKEQ. This CDR3 has 14 amino acids. CDR3 DNA: TGTGCCAGCAGCCCGGGACAGGCCGCAAACAGTCAGTACTTC. This sequence encodes CASSPGQAANSQYF.

This clone was seen only once. The V gene is TRBV9, the J gene TRBJ1-2; 7 nucleotides line up with TRBD1. This CDR3 has 15 residues. Germline V gene lookup returns CDR1 SGDLS and CDR2 YYNGEE. V was pared by 0 bases and J by 4 bases, with 6 bases of the junction left unmatched. DNA for the CDR3: TGTGCCAGCAGCGTAGGGGCAGGGGGATCCTATGGCTACACCTTC. It codes for CASSVGAGGSYGYTF.

About this clone: An end of the junction does not agree with germline; a read error may underlie this. This chain connects TRBV10-2 to TRBJ2-6, with 8 bases that match TRBD1. The CDR3 totals 17 residues. CDR1 is WSHSY, CDR2 SAAADI, per germline. CDR3 protein: CASSPRDRSSGANGLTF. The CDR3 bases are TGCGCCAGCAGCCCGCGGGACAGGTCCTCTGGGGCCAACGGCCTGACTTTC.

This clone showed up just once. The chain combines TRBV5-5 with TRBJ1-2; the D is unclear. The ends were cut back, 4 bases at V and 6 bases at J, with 13 bases in the middle. Per the germline V gene, CDR1 is SGHKS and CDR2 is YYEKEE (reference sequence). The CDR3 totals 13 residues. The CDR3 DNA reads as TGTGCCAGCAGCCTCGAGCGGGGAGATGGCTACACCTTC. Its translation is CASSLERGDGYTF. Supplemented by reference TRBV5-5 and TRBJ1-2, the full variable domain reads DAGVTQSPTHLIKTRGQQVTLRCSPISGHKSVSWYQQVLGQGPQFIFQYYEKEERGRGNFPDRFSARQFPNYSSELNVNALLLGDSALYLCASSLERGDGYTFGSGTRLTVV.

A word on this clone: One junction end disagrees with the germline gene, perhaps due to a read error. CDR3 coding DNA: TGTGCCAGCAGCTTCGGCGAACTAGCGGGCAGAGATGCGCAGTATTTT. Its translation is CASSFGELAGRDAQYF. The V call is TRBV7-9, the J call TRBJ2-3; the match to TRBD2 covers 9 bases. Germline loops: CDR1 SEHNR, CDR2 FQNEAQ (reference sequence). CDR3 length: 16 amino acids.